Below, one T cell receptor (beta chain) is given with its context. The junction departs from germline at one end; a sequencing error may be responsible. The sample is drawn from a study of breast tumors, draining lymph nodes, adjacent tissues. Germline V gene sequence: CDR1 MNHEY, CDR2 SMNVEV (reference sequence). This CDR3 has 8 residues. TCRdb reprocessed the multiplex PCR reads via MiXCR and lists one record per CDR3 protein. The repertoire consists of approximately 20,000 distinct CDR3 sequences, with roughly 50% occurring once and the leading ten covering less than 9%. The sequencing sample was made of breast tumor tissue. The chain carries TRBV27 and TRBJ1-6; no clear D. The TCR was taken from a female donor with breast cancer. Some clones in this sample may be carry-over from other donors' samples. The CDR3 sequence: CASSPPHF. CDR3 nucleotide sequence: TGTGCCAGCAGTCCCCCCCACTTT.